One and the same sample provided the 7 T cell receptor beta chains below, sequenced in a study of blood T cell repertoires in COVID-19. The method was immunoSEQ multiplex PCR; TCRdb's version includes in-frame clones alone and lacks a portion of them. Of some 250,000 clones listed, approximately 83% were seen once; the top ten hold 3%. The sequenced sample consisted of peripheral blood. Receptor source: a woman in her thirties who had recovered from COVID-19.

The genes are TRBV18 and TRBJ2-1, with D perhaps matching TRBD2 (5 bases). Germline V gives CDR1 KGHSH, CDR2 LQKENI. This CDR3 region has 16 residues. Deletions cut 0 bases from V and 9 bases from J, with 18 bases between. The CDR3 sequence is CASSPPGKLAGFEQFF. The CDR3 DNA reads as TGTGCCAGCTCACCACCAGGCAAGCTAGCCGGGTTTGAGCAGTTCTTC.

The chain employs TRBV6-5 and TRBJ1-6; D not certain. The ends were cut back, 0 bases at V and 0 bases at J, with 6 bases in the middle. CDR3 length: 16 residues. The germline CDR1 and CDR2 sequences are MNHEY and SVGAGI. CDR3 DNA: TGTGCCAGCAGTTACTCGAGCCGCTCCTATAATTCACCCCTCCACTTT. Translation gives CASSYSSRSYNSPLHF.

V usage is TRBV18 and J usage is TRBJ1-2; D may be TRBD1 (5 bases). The V gene lost 2 bases and the J gene lost 0 bases, with 10 bases spanning the gap. The CDR3 covers 15 residues. Germline loops: CDR1 KGHSH, CDR2 LQKENI. The CDR3 sequence: CASSPSTTANYGYTF. CDR3 nucleotide sequence: TGTGCCAGCTCACCATCGACGACAGCTAACTATGGCTACACCTTC.

J is TRBJ2-5 and V is TRBV7-3; 11 bases map to TRBD2. The trim removed 5 bases at V and 0 bases at J, leaving 8 bases unmatched. Germline V gives CDR1 SGHTA, CDR2 FQGTGA. The CDR3 runs to 17 residues. CDR3 in DNA: TGTGCCAGCAGCCCCCTAGCGGGGGGCAGGGACCAAGAGACCCAGTACTTC. Its protein product is CASSPLAGGRDQETQYF.

The chain carries TRBV7-7 and TRBJ2-2; no clear D. Germline V gene data show CDR1 as SSHAT and CDR2 as FNYEAQ (reference sequence). The CDR3 consists of 13 residues. V lost 5 bases and J 7 bases, leaving 11 bases between the germline ends. As DNA, the CDR3 is TGTGCCAGCAGCCGTTCTTTCGGCGGGGAGCTGTTTTTT. It specifies CASSRSFGGELFF.

V is TRBV6-5 and J is TRBJ1-2, with a weak D call TRBD1 (5 bases). The CDR3 sequence is 14 residues long. Trimming pared 4 bases from V and 4 bases from J, leaving 13 bases between. Germline assignment: CDR1 MNHEY and CDR2 SVGAGI. CDR3 nucleotides: TGTGCCAGCAGTTTTAACCAGGGTTCCTATGGCTACACCTTC. It is translated as CASSFNQGSYGYTF.

This clone was found a few times. The chain has TRBV10-2 and TRBJ1-6; no definite D call. The CDR3 covers 14 residues. Germline CDR1 is WSHSY and CDR2 is SAAADI. V was pared by 3 bases and J by 5 bases, with 8 bases between. CDR3 DNA: TGCGCCAGCAGTGAAACGAGCAATAATTCACCCCTCCACTTT. Translated, it gives CASSETSNNSPLHF.